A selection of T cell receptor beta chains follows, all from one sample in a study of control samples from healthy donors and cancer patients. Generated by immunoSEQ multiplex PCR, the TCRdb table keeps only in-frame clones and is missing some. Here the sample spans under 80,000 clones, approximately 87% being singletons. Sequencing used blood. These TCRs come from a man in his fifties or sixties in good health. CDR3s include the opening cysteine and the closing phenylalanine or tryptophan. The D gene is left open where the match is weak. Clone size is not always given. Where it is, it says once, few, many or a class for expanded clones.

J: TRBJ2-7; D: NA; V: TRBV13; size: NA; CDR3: CASSLASAYEQYF; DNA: TGTGCCAGCAGCTTAGCGTCAGCCTACGAGCAGTACTTC
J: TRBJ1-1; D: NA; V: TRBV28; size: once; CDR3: CASSRAQGSTEAFF; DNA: TGTGCCAGCAGCAGGGCGCAGGGGAGCACTGAAGCTTTCTTT
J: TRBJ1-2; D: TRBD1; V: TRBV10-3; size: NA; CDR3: CAITPGVDRALSHYGYTF; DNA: TGTGCCATCACCCCAGGGGTAGACAGGGCCCTATCACACTATGGCTACACCTTC
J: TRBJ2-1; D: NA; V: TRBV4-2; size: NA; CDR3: CASSQDPGDNEQFF; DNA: TGTGCCAGCAGCCAAGACCCCGGTGACAATGAGCAGTTCTTC
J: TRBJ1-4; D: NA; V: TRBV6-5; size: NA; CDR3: CASSYFPGEKLFF; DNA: TGTGCCAGCAGTTACTTCCCTGGGGAAAAACTGTTTTTT
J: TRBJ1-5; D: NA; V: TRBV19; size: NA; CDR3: CASSMVYQGRDQPQHF; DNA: TGTGCCAGTAGTATGGTTTACCAGGGTCGGGATCAGCCCCAGCATTTT
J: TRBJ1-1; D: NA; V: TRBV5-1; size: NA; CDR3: CASSFQSRVSEAFF; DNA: TGCGCCAGCAGCTTCCAATCCAGAGTCTCTGAAGCTTTCTTT
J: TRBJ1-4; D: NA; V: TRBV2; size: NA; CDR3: CASSSVGLLEKLFF; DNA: TGTGCCAGCAGTAGCGTGGGTCTGCTTGAAAAACTGTTTTTT
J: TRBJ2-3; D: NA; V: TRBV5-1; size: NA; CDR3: CASSSRATRGDTQYF; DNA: TGCGCCAGCAGCTCCCGGGCCACACGTGGAGATACGCAGTATTTT
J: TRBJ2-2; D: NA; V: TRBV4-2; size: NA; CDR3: CASSPAQGLPNTGELFF; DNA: TGTGCCAGCAGCCCGGCCCAGGGGCTCCCGAACACCGGGGAGCTGTTTTTT
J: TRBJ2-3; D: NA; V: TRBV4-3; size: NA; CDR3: CASSREGERTDTQYF; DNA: TGCGCCAGCAGCCGCGAGGGGGAACGCACAGATACGCAGTATTTT
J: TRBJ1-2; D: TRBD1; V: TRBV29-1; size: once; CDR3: CSVEGSGRGGSNYGYTF; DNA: TGCAGCGTTGAGGGAAGTGGCAGGGGGGGTTCTAACTATGGCTACACCTTC
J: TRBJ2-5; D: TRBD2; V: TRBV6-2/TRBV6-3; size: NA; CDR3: CASSYSTGGVETQYF; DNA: TGTGCCAGCAGTTACTCGACGGGGGGTGTGGAGACCCAGTACTTC
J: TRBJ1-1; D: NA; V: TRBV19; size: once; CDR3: CASSIGGATEAFF; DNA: TGTGCCAGTAGTATAGGGGGGGCTACCGAAGCTTTCTTT
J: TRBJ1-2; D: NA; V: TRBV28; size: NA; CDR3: CASSILGHGYGYTF; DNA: TGTGCCAGCAGTATCCTAGGGCACGGCTATGGCTACACCTTC
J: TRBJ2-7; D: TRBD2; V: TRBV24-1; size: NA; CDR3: CATSEGPGLAGAYKQYF; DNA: TGTGCCACCAGTGAGGGCCCCGGACTAGCGGGAGCCTACAAGCAGTACTTC
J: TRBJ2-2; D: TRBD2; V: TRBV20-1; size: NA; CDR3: CSASLLAGAGELFF; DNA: TGCAGTGCTAGTCTATTAGCGGGAGCCGGGGAGCTGTTTTTT
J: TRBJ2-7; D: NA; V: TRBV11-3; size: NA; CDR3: CASSFGGGAVSTVRTYEQYF; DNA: TGTGCCAGCAGCTTCGGAGGGGGGGCGGTGAGTACCGTAAGGACCTACGAGCAGTACTTC
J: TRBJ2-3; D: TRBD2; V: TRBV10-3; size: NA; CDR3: CAISETPGLAGGSTDTQYF; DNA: TGTGCCATCAGTGAGACGCCGGGACTAGCGGGAGGAAGCACAGATACGCAGTATTTT
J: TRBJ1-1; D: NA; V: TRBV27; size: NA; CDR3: CASSLSLGNTEAFF; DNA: TGTGCCAGCAGTTTATCTCTCGGGAACACTGAAGCTTTCTTT
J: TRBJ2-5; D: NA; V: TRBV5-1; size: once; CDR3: CASSLVPGAQETQYF; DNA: TGCGCCAGCAGCTTGGTTCCAGGGGCTCAAGAGACCCAGTACTTC
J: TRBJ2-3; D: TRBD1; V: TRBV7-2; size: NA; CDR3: CASSHYGTGGADTQYF; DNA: TGTGCCAGCAGCCACTATGGGACAGGGGGCGCAGATACGCAGTATTTT
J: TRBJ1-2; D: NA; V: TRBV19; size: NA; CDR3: CASSLRDKWFRGYTF; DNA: TGTGCCAGTAGCCTCCGGGACAAGTGGTTTCGAGGCTACACCTTC
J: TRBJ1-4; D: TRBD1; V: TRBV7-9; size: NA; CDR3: CASSPRDRGLHGEKLFF; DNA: TGTGCCAGCAGCCCTAGGGACAGGGGGCTCCATGGGGAAAAACTGTTTTTT
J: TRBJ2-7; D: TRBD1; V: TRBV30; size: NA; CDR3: CAWSPRTGYYEQYF; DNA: TGTGCCTGGAGTCCCCGGACAGGGTACTACGAGCAGTACTTC
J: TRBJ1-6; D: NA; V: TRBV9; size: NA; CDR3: CASSPQGPNSPLHF; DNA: TGTGCCAGCAGCCCCCAGGGTCCGAATTCACCCCTCCACTTT
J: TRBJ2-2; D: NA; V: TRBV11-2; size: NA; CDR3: CASSHLRGRNTGELFF; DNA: TGTGCCAGCAGCCATCTCAGGGGCCGGAACACCGGGGAGCTGTTTTTT
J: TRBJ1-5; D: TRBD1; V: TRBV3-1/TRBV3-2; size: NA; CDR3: CASSLDRGGNQPQHF; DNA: TGTGCCAGCAGCCTGGACAGGGGAGGCAATCAGCCCCAGCATTTT
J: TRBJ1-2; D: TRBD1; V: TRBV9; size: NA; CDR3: CASSVGTAQGDGYTF; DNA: TGTGCCAGCAGCGTCGGGACAGCTCAGGGGGATGGCTACACCTTC
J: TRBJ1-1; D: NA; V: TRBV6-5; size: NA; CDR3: CASNPDSLNTEAFF; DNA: TGTGCCAGCAATCCGGACAGCTTGAACACTGAAGCTTTCTTT
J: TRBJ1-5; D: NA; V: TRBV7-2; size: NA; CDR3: CASSPDGLFNQPQHF; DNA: TGTGCCAGCAGCCCGGACGGACTCTTTAATCAGCCCCAGCATTTT
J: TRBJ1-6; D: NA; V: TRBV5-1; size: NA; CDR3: CASFTGLNNSPLHF; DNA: TGCGCCAGCTTCACCGGATTGAATAATTCACCCCTCCACTTT
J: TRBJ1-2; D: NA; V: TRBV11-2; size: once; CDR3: CASSLTSVNYGYTF; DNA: TGTGCCAGCAGCTTAACCTCGGTGAACTATGGCTACACCTTC
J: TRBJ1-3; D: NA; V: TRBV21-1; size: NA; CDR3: CASSKAAF; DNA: TGTGCCAGCAGCAAAGCGGCTTTT
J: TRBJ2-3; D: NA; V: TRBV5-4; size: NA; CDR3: CASSFSGRDTQYF; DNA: TGTGCCAGCAGCTTTTCTGGTAGGGATACGCAGTATTTT
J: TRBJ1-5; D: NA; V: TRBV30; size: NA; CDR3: CAWSVLAGGRQPQHF; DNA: TGTGCCTGGAGTGTACTGGCGGGGGGCAGGCAGCCCCAGCATTTT
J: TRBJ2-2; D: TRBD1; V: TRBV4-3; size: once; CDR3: CASSQADRGVTGELFF; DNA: TGCGCCAGCAGCCAAGCCGACAGGGGGGTAACCGGGGAGCTGTTTTTT
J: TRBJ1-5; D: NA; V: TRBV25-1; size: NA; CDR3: CASSAGVQPQHF; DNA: TGTGCCAGCAGTGCTGGGGTTCAGCCCCAGCATTTT
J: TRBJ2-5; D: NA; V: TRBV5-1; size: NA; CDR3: CASSLEPGETQYF; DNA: TGCGCCAGCAGCTTGGAGCCCGGGGAGACCCAGTACTTC
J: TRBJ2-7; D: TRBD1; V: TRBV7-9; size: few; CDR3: CASSTPGQGASYEQYF; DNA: TGTGCCAGCAGCACACCGGGACAGGGAGCCTCCTACGAGCAGTACTTC
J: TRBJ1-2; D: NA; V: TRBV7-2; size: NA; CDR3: CASSLRQTLYGYTF; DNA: TGTGCCAGCAGCCTACGACAGACGCTCTATGGCTACACCTTC
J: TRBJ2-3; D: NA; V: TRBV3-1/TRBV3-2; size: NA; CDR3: CASSLGAGTDTQYF; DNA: TGTGCCAGCAGCCTGGGGGCGGGCACAGATACGCAGTATTTT
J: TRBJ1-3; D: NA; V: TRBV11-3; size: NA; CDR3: CASSFGETGNTIYF; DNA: TGTGCCAGCAGCTTCGGGGAAACCGGAAACACCATATATTTT
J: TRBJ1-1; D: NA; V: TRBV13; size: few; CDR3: CASSLTVNTEAFF; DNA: TGTGCCAGCAGCTTGACGGTGAACACTGAAGCTTTCTTT
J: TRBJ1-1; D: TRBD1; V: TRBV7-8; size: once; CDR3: CASSLTGKGTEAFF; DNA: TGTGCCAGCAGCTTGACAGGGAAGGGCACTGAAGCTTTCTTT
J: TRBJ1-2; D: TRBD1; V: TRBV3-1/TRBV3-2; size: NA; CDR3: CASSQGTGQLNYGYTF; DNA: TGTGCCAGCAGCCAGGGGACAGGTCAATTGAACTATGGCTACACCTTC
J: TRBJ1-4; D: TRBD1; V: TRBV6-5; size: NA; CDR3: CASSQGDIGNEKLFF; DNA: TGTGCCAGCAGTCAGGGGGACATTGGGAATGAAAAACTGTTTTTT